This T cell receptor beta chain came from a study of beta chain features in type 1 diabetes. Study-wide findings and caveats: The naive, central memory and Treg TCRB repertoires of patients appeared to be more similar to one another than those of healthy donors. When Type 1 diabetes patients were examined, their TCRB CDR3s proved moderately but significantly shorter in all four CD4+ subsets.

This CDR3 is built from 13 residues. Looked up from germline, CDR1 is SQVTM and CDR2 is ANQGSEA. V lost 7 bases and J lost 1; bases outside the gene matches: 6. This clone was detected only a few times. Its antigen is unknown. The isolated RNA, all of it, was reverse transcribed, so expressed TCRB transcripts were what got sequenced. The assay was immunoSEQ multiplex PCR, and TCRdb's table has in-frame clones only and misses some. Here the sample spans a few hundred thousand clones, approximately 12% being singletons. V gene TRBV29-1 combines with J gene TRBJ1-1; 7 bases fit TRBD1. Sequencing input: naive CD4+ T cells from blood. The TCR was taken from a young woman with type 1 diabetes. CDR3 region: CSALGQQNTEAFF. The CDR3 DNA sequence: TGCAGCGCCCTGGGACAGCAGAACACTGAAGCTTTCTTT.